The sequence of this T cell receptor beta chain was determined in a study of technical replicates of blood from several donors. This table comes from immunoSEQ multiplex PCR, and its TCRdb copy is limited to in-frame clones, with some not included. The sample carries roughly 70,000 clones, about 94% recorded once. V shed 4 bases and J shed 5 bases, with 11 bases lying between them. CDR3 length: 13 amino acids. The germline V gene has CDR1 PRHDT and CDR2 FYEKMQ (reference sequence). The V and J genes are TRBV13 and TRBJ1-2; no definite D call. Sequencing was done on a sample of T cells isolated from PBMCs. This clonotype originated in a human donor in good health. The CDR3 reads CASSYLGLYGYTF. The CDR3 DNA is TGTGCCAGCAGCTATCTTGGGCTGTATGGCTACACCTTC.